The clone carrying this TCR beta chain occurred a few times. These data originate in a study of cytomegalovirus exposure and HLA in healthy donors. Primers: 60 Vbeta forward and 13 Jbeta reverse. TCRdb's table, derived via immunoSEQ multiplex PCR, lists solely in-frame clones and lacks some. Of 50,000 or so clones listed, 65% to 80% are singletons. Germline-derived CDR1 and CDR2 are LGHNA and YSLEER. CDR3 length: 17 amino acids. V gave up 0 bases and J gave up 0 bases, with 9 bases separating them. The sequence was collected from a man aged 40-50 years in good health and CMV-seropositive. Sequences were obtained from PBMCs. V usage is TRBV4-3 and J usage is TRBJ1-6; D is unclear. The CDR3 nucleotides read TGCGCCAGCAGCCAAGAGTTGGTGAGCTCCTATAATTCACCCCTCCACTTT. Protein: CASSQELVSSYNSPLHF.